These 32 T cell receptor beta chains were all obtained from the same sample, sequenced in a study of blood T cell repertoires in COVID-19. Libraries were prepared by immunoSEQ multiplex PCR; TCRdb keeps only in-frame clonotypes and omits some of them. Among tens of thousands of clones, approximately 90% were seen once, and the ten largest hold 3% to 4%. Sequencing input: peripheral blood. These receptors all come from a human donor in a cohort sampled during active COVID-19.

The genes are TRBV9 and TRBJ2-7, with TRBD1 as a possible D gene (5 bases). Germline CDR1 is SGDLS and CDR2 is YYNGEE. The V end lost 0 bases, the J end lost 0 bases, and 7 bases lay between the germline ends. The CDR3 consists of 14 residues. The CDR3 nucleotides read TGTGCCAGCAGCGTAGCTACAGGCTCCTACGAGCAGTACTTC. Translation gives CASSVATGSYEQYF.

In its sample, this clone was seen a few times. The chain uses TRBV29-1 and TRBJ1-6; 10 nucleotides line up with TRBD1. After removal of 7 bases from V and 8 bases from J, the junction contained 8 bases not matched to a gene. Germline V gene lookup returns CDR1 SQVTM and CDR2 ANQGSEA. The CDR3 runs 14 residues. The CDR3, as DNA: TGCAGCGCCCAAGAAGGGACAGGGGATTCACCCCTCCACTTT. Protein: CSAQEGTGDSPLHF.

The chain combines TRBV10-2 with TRBJ2-3; 8 nucleotides match TRBD2. This CDR3 contains 15 residues. Per germline, CDR1 WSHSY and CDR2 SAAADI. J was trimmed by 0 bases and V by 8 bases; bases with no gene match: 7. CDR3 residues: CASVAGGFSTDTQYF. The CDR3 DNA follows: TGCGCCAGCGTTGCGGGGGGCTTTAGCACAGATACGCAGTATTTT.

The chain combines TRBV11-2 with TRBJ2-1; 7 nucleotides align to TRBD2. The junction had 9 bases not matched to a gene; V was cut back by 4 bases and J by 15 bases. The CDR3 consists of 12 residues. Germline CDR1 is SGHAT and CDR2 is FQNNGV. Written as DNA, the CDR3 is TGTGCCAGCAGCTCTAGCGGTAGGGAGATGTTCTTC. This codes for CASSSSGREMFF.

The chain employs TRBV7-2 and TRBJ2-1; 9 bases match TRBD2. The CDR3 is made up of 19 amino acids. The V gene end was trimmed by 1 base and the J gene end by 0 bases; junction bases not matched to a gene: 10. Looked up from germline, CDR1 is SGHTA and CDR2 is FQGNSA. CDR3 loop: CASSLELAGAFGSYNEQFF. CDR3 nucleotides: TGTGCCAGCAGCTTAGAACTAGCGGGCGCCTTCGGCTCCTACAATGAGCAGTTCTTC.

This clone is labeled as medium-sized. The chain combines TRBV30 with TRBJ2-2; 11 bases are a match to TRBD1. Germline V lookup: CDR1 GTSNPN, CDR2 SVGIG (reference sequence). The CDR3 contains 16 residues. V shed 1 base and J 8 bases; nucleotides not matched to a gene: 9. The CDR3 nucleotides read TGTGCCTGGAGTGCCGGACAGGGGGCGGTTTTGGGGGAGCTGTTTTTT. Translated, it gives CAWSAGQGAVLGELFF.

The gene calls are TRBV2 and TRBJ2-1, with 8 positions matching TRBD1. The CDR3 spans 16 residues. V lost 7 bases to trimming and J lost 2 bases; unmatched junction nucleotides: 10. Germline CDR1 is SNHLY and CDR2 is FYNNEI. The CDR3 coding sequence is TGTGCCAGCAAGGATCCGGGACAGGAAACCTACAATGAGCAGTTCTTC. This translates into CASKDPGQETYNEQFF.

The CDR3 DNA is TGTGCCAGCGGAACCCAGGGTAACACCATATATTTT. Its protein is CASGTQGNTIYF. The rearrangement links TRBV6-6 to TRBJ1-3; maybe TRBD1 (5 bases). The V end was cut by 8 bases, the J end by 7 bases, with 12 bases between. Germline V gene lookup returns CDR1 MNHNY and CDR2 SVGAGI (reference sequence). The CDR3 has 12 residues.

The chain links TRBV1 to TRBJ2-5; the table's D gene call, TRBD1, was not cross checked with the DNA. TRBV1 is a pseudogene. The CDR3 is 15 residues long. The CDR3 nucleotides are TGCACCAGCAGCCAAGATGGCCAGGTGCGAGAGACCCAGTACTTC. This sequence encodes CTSSQDGQVRETQYF.

The chain has TRBV28 and TRBJ1-2; 8 nucleotides line up with TRBD1. Germline-derived CDR1 and CDR2 are MDHEN and SYDVKM. There are 15 residues in the CDR3. V shed 6 bases, J shed 4 bases, and the junction held 10 bases outside the gene matches. CDR3 residues: CASSPTDRGLYGYTF. As DNA, the CDR3 is TGTGCCAGCAGCCCGACAGACAGGGGACTCTATGGCTACACCTTC.

Points on this clone: One end of the junction fails to match germline, which may point to a read error. The chain couples TRBV19 to TRBJ2-3; D is ambiguous. The CDR3 extends over 14 amino acids. CDR1 and CDR2 (germline): LNHDA, SQIVND (reference sequence). In DNA, the CDR3 is TGTGCCAGTAGTATAAAGCTAAGCACGGATACGCAGTATTTT. This gives the protein CASSIKLSTDTQYF.

This rearrangement joins TRBV18 to TRBJ2-1, with TRBD2 matching over 10 bases. Germline CDR1 KGHSH, CDR2 LQKENI. The CDR3 extends over 16 amino acids. The V segment lost 3 bases and the J segment 4 bases; nucleotides outside the gene matches: 6. CDR3 region: CASSPRLAGVYNEQFF. CDR3 nucleotide sequence: TGTGCCAGCTCACCTAGGCTAGCGGGGGTTTACAATGAGCAGTTCTTC.

The V and J genes are TRBV12-3 or TRBV12-4 and TRBJ2-3; D might be TRBD2 (6 bases). The CDR3 consists of 12 residues. Between the trimmed V and J ends, which lost 8 bases and 10 bases, there was a span of 16 bases. The CDR3 loop is CASGYGGSAQYF. In DNA, the CDR3 is TGTGCCAGCGGCTATGGGGGGTCAGCGCAGTATTTT.

The chain links TRBV18 to TRBJ2-5, with a tentative D call TRBD1 (8 bases). Deletions cut 2 bases from V and 7 bases from J, with 35 bases between. Germline assignment: CDR1 KGHSH and CDR2 LQKENI. The CDR3 has 21 residues. This chain's CDR3 is CASSPGLEVRTGLYGVVTQYF. The CDR3 DNA follows: TGTGCCAGCTCACCAGGACTAGAAGTACGGACAGGGTTGTATGGCGTGGTGACCCAGTACTTC.

The chain employs TRBV7-9 and TRBJ1-1, with TRBD1 matching over 7 bases. The CDR3 runs to 14 residues. Unmatched junction bases numbered 2, after V lost 1 base and J lost 3 bases. Germline V CDR1 and CDR2: SEHNR, FQNEAQ (reference sequence). The DNA of the CDR3 is TGTGCCAGCAGCTTAGACAGGGGCGACACTGAAGCTTTCTTT. It specifies CASSLDRGDTEAFF.

In DNA, the CDR3 is TGTGCCAGCAGCTATTCCAAGCGCAGGGCTTATTCACCCCTCCACTTT. Encoded protein: CASSYSKRRAYSPLHF. The chain couples TRBV6-6 to TRBJ1-6, with a weak D call TRBD1 (5 bases). The CDR3 covers 16 residues. The V end was cut by 6 bases, the J end by 8 bases, with 20 bases between. Germline CDR1 and CDR2: MNHNY and SVGAGI (reference sequence).

This sequence joins TRBV7-2 and TRBJ1-2; D uncertain. CDR1 and CDR2 (germline): SGHTA, FQGNSA. The length of the CDR3 is 13 residues. Deletions cut 0 bases from V and 7 bases from J, with 9 bases between. The CDR3 region is CASSLAQAGGYTF. In DNA, the CDR3 is TGTGCCAGCAGCTTAGCCCAGGCCGGTGGCTACACCTTC.

J is TRBJ1-2 and V is TRBV30; unclear D gene. The V gene lost 5 bases and the J gene lost 2 bases, with 15 bases spanning the gap. In germline, CDR1 is GTSNPN, CDR2 SVGIG (reference sequence). This CDR3 region has 14 residues. CDR3 residues: CAWEPPRFNYGYTF. The CDR3 DNA reads TGTGCCTGGGAGCCCCCGCGGTTCAACTATGGCTACACCTTC.

The rearrangement joins TRBV10-1 to TRBJ2-7; 11 nucleotides match TRBD2. From germline, CDR1 is WNHNN and CDR2 SYGVQD (reference sequence). The CDR3 loop spans 15 amino acids. V trimming: 6 bases; J trimming: 3 bases; junction bases outside the gene matches: 7. The DNA for the CDR3 is TGCGCCAGCAGGGGGGGACTAGCGGAGCACTACGAGCAGTACGTC. Its translation: CASRGGLAEHYEQYV.

The CDR3 protein is CASSDSPDSFGETQYF. Written as DNA, the CDR3 is TGTGCCAGCAGCGATAGCCCCGACAGTTTCGGGGAGACCCAGTACTTC. The V gene is TRBV11-2, the J gene TRBJ2-5, with D possibly being TRBD1 (5 bases). CDR3 size: 16 residues. Trimming removed 5 bases from V and 5 bases from J, with 21 bases in between. Germline V lookup: CDR1 SGHAT, CDR2 FQNNGV.

The chain joins TRBV5-5 to TRBJ2-7; TRBD1 might be the D (5 bases). Trimming removed 1 base from V and 0 bases from J, with 14 bases in between. This CDR3 contains 16 residues. Germline loops: CDR1 SGHKS, CDR2 YYEKEE (reference sequence). The CDR3 here is CASSLKLGQHSYEQYF. The CDR3 DNA reads TGTGCCAGCAGCTTGAAGCTAGGACAACACTCCTACGAGCAGTACTTC.

This chain connects TRBV7-9 to TRBJ2-2, with no clear D. Per the germline V gene, CDR1 is SEHNR and CDR2 is FQNEAQ (reference sequence). CDR3 length equals 12 residues. V gave up 6 bases and J gave up 3 bases, with 5 bases separating them. CDR3 residues: CASRRDTGELFF. For the CDR3, the DNA is TGTGCCAGCAGACGCGACACCGGGGAGCTGTTTTTT.

This clone has only one observation. The chain has TRBV12-3 or TRBV12-4 and TRBJ2-1, with a tentative D call TRBD2 (6 bases). The CDR3 has 12 residues. The germline V and J ends were trimmed by 7 bases and 4 bases, with 8 bases remaining between them. The CDR3 DNA reads as TGTGCCAGCACTAGCGATTACAATGAGCAGTTCTTC. This encodes CASTSDYNEQFF.

The chain has TRBV7-2 and TRBJ2-3, with D uncertain. The CDR3 is 15 residues long. V lost 1 base and J lost 2, with 10 bases in between. CDR1 and CDR2 (germline): SGHTA, FQGNSA. The CDR3 DNA follows: TGTGCCAGCAGCTTAGTGGTTGGCAACACAGATACGCAGTATTTT. Translating gives CASSLVVGNTDTQYF.

Comment on this clone: A read error may produce the germline difference seen at one junction end. CDR3 in amino acids: CAWSVIGGGTGFLF. CDR3 in DNA: TGTGCCTGGAGTGTAATAGGGGGTGGGACAGGATTTTTATTT. The chain is built from TRBV30 and TRBJ1-1, with TRBD1 identical over 8 bases. Germline values: CDR1 GTSNPN, CDR2 SVGIG (reference sequence). The CDR3 has 14 residues.

The chain couples TRBV5-4 to TRBJ2-1, with 11 bases that match TRBD2. CDR1 is SGHNT and CDR2 is YYREEE in the germline V gene (reference sequence). J gave up 3 bases and V 4 bases, and 3 bases lay outside the gene matches. The CDR3 sequence is 15 residues long. The CDR3 DNA is TGTGCCAGCAGCCCGGGACTAGCGGACTACAATGAGCAGTTCTTC. This codes for CASSPGLADYNEQFF.

The genes are TRBV9 and TRBJ2-3; D is ambiguous. V shed 0 bases and J shed 2 bases, with 10 bases lying between them. This CDR3 comprises 15 residues. Germline CDR1 and CDR2: SGDLS and YYNGEE. The CDR3 DNA reads as TGTGCCAGCAGCGTAGGCTACTCTCTCACAGATACGCAGTATTTT. Translated, it gives CASSVGYSLTDTQYF.

The chain recombines TRBV5-4 with TRBJ2-1, with 13 bases aligning to TRBD2. V lost 9 bases to trimming and J lost 8 bases; unmatched junction nucleotides: 5. The V gene's germline CDR1 is SGHNT and CDR2 YYREEE (reference sequence). CDR3 length: 13 residues. CDR3 sequence (DNA): TGTGCCACAACTAGCGGGGGGGTGGATGAGCAGTTCTTC. This gives the protein CATTSGGVDEQFF. Variable domain in full (rest from reference TRBV5-4 and TRBJ2-1): ETGVTQSPTHLIKTRGQQVTLRCSSQSGHNTVSWYQQALGQGPQFIFQYYREEENGRGNFPPRFSGLQFPNYSSELNVNALELDDSALYLCATTSGGVDEQFFGPGTRLTVL.

The chain employs TRBV5-1 and TRBJ2-1; 7 bases match TRBD1. V shed 2 bases and J 0 bases; nucleotides not matched to a gene: 2. The CDR3 extends over 15 amino acids. The V gene's germline CDR1 is SGHRS and CDR2 YFSETQ. CDR3 nucleotides: TGCGCCAGCAGCTTCGCAGGGGGCTCCTACAATGAGCAGTTCTTC. Translating it yields CASSFAGGSYNEQFF.

J is TRBJ1-1 and V is TRBV18; possible D gene TRBD1, 5 bases. CDR3 length: 14 residues. V was cut by 3 bases and J by 1 base, with 9 bases left in between. Germline CDR1 KGHSH, CDR2 LQKENI. The CDR3, as DNA: TGTGCCAGCTCACCCTTCGACAGGAACACTGAAGCTTTCTTT. Its translation is CASSPFDRNTEAFF.

The V gene is TRBV10-3, the J gene TRBJ2-1; TRBD2 is a possible D gene (6 bases). The length of the CDR3 is 15 residues. The germline gives CDR1 ENHRY, CDR2 SYGVKD. V was cut by 1 base and J by 5 bases, with 12 bases left in between. The CDR3 protein is CAISEYGGENNEQFF. DNA for the CDR3: TGTGCCATCAGTGAGTATGGCGGGGAGAACAATGAGCAGTTCTTC.

The chain combines TRBV3-1 (or the pseudogene TRBV3-2) with TRBJ1-1; D remains unclear. Trimming shortened V by 1 base and J by 1 base, and 13 bases separated the two germline ends. The CDR3 totals 16 residues. Germline CDR1 reads LGHDT; CDR2 reads YNNKEL (reference sequence). DNA for the CDR3: TGTGCCAGCAGCCAAGGGGTTTACAGATCGAACACTGAAGCTTTCTTT. Its translation: CASSQGVYRSNTEAFF.